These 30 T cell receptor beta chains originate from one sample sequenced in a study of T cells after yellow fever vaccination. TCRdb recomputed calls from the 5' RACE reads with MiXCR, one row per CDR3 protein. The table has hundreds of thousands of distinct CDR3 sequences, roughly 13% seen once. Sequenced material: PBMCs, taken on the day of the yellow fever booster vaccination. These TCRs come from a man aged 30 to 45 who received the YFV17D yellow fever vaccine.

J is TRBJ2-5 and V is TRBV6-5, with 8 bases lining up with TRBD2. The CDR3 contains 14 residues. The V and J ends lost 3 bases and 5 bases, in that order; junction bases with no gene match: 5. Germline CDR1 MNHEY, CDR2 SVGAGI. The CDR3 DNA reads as TGTGCCAGCAGTTATAGCGGGAATGGGGAGACCCAGTACTTC. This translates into CASSYSGNGETQYF.

CDR3 in DNA: TGTGCCAGCAGCTTAGCCTTCGGCGTTGCTGAGACCCAGTACTTC. Translating it yields CASSLAFGVAETQYF. J is TRBJ2-5 and V is TRBV7-8, with D uncertain. Trimming cost V 0 bases and J 5 bases, with 13 bases left between them. The CDR3 length is 15 residues. Germline CDR1 is SGHVS and CDR2 is FQNEAQ.

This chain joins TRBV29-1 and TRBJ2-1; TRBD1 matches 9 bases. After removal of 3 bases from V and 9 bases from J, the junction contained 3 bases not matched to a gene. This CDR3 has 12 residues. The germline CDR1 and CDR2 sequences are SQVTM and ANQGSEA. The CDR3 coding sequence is TGCAGCGTTGACTCACAGGGGGCTGAGCAGTTCTTC. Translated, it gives CSVDSQGAEQFF.

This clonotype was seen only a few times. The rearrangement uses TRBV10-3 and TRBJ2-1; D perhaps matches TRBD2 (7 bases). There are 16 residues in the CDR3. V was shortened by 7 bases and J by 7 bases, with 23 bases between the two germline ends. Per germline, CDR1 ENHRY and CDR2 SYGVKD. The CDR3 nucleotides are TGTGCCATCAACCCTGCAGCATCGGGGGGCAGGAATGAGCAGTTCTTC. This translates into CAINPAASGGRNEQFF.

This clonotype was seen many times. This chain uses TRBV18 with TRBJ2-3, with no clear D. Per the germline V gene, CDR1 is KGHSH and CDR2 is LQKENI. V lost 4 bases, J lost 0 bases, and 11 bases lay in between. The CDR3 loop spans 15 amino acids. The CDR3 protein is CASSLSKSSTDTQYF. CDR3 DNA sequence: TGTGCCAGCTCACTTAGCAAGTCTAGCACAGATACGCAGTATTTT.

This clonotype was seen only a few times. In DNA form, the CDR3 reads TGTGCCAGCAGCGTAGCAGCGGGAGTTGGAAATGAGCAGTTCTTC. Protein: CASSVAAGVGNEQFF. The chain recombines TRBV9 with TRBJ2-1; 8 positions match TRBD2. From germline, CDR1 is SGDLS and CDR2 YYNGEE. This CDR3 comprises 15 residues. V lost 0 bases, J lost 7 bases, and 6 bases stayed unmatched. Complete variable domain (other parts from reference TRBV9 and TRBJ2-1): DSGVTQTPKHLITATGQRVTLRCSPRSGDLSVYWYQQSLDQGLQFLIQYYNGEERAKGNILERFSAQQFPDLHSELNLSSLELGDSALYFCASSVAAGVGNEQFFGPGTRLTVL.

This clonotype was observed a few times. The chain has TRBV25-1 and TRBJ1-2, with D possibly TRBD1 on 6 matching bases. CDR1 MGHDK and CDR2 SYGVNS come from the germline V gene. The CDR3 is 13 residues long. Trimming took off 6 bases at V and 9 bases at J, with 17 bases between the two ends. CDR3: CASRGAPENRYTF. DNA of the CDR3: TGTGCCAGCAGGGGGGCTCCAGAAAATCGCTACACCTTC.

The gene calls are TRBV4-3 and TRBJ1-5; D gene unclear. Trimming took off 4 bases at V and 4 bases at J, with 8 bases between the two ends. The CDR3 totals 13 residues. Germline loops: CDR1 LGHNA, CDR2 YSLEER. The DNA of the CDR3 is TGCGCCAGCAGCCCCTCGGTGAATCAGCCCCAGCATTTT. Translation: CASSPSVNQPQHF.

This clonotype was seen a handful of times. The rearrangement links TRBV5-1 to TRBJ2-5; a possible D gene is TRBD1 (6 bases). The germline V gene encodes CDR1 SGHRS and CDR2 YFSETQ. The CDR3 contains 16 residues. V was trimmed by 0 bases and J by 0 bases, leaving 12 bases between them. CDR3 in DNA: TGCGCCAGCAGCTTGGCAGGACAGAAGTACCAAGAGACCCAGTACTTC. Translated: CASSLAGQKYQETQYF.

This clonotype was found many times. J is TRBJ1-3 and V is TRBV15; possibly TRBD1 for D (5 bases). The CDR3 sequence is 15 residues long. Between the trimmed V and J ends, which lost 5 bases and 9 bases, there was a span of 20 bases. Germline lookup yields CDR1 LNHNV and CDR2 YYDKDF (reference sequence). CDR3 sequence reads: CATSPGTAIRGTIYF. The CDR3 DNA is TGTGCCACCAGCCCCGGGACGGCTATCCGAGGCACCATATATTTT.

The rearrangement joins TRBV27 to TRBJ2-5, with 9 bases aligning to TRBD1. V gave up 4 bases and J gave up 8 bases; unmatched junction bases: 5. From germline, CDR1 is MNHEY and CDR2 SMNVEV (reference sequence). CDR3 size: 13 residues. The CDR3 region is CASSSGQGSTQYF. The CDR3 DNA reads TGTGCCAGCAGTTCCGGACAGGGGTCTACCCAGTACTTC.

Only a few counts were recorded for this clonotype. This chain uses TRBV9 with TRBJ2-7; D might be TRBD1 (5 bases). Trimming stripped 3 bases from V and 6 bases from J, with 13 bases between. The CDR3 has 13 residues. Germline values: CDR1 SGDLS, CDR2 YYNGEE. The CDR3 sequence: CASSESVQGEQYF. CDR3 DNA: TGTGCCAGCAGCGAGAGTGTGCAGGGCGAGCAGTACTTC.

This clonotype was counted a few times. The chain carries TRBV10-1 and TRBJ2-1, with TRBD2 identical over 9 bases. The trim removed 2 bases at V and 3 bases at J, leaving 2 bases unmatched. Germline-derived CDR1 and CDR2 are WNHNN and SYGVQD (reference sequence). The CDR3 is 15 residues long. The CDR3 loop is CASSEGTSRYNEQFF. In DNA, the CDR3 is TGCGCCAGCAGTGAGGGGACTAGCCGCTACAATGAGCAGTTCTTC.

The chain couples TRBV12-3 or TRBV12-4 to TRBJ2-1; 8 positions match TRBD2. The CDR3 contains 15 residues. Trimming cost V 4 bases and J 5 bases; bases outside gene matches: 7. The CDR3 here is CASSSIAGLDNEQFF. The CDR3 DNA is TGTGCCAGCAGTTCGATAGCGGGACTTGACAATGAGCAGTTCTTC.

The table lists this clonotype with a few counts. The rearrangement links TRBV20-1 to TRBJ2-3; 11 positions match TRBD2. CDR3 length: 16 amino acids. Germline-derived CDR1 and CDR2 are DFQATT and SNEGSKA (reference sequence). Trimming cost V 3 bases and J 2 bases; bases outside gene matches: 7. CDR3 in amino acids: CSASMVAGGPTDTQYF. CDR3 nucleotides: TGCAGTGCTAGTATGGTAGCGGGAGGGCCCACAGATACGCAGTATTTT.

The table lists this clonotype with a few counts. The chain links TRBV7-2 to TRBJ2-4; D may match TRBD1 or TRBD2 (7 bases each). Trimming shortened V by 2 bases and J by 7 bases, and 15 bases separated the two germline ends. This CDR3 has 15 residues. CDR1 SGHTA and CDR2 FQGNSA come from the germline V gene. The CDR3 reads CASSLLGGGANIQYF. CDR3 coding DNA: TGTGCCAGCAGCTTATTGGGAGGGGGCGCGAACATTCAGTACTTC.

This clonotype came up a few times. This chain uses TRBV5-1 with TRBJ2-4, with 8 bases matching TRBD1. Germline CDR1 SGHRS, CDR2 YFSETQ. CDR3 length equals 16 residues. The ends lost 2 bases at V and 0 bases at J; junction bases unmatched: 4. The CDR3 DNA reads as TGCGCCAGCAGCTTCCGAGGACAGGGAGCCAAAAACATTCAGTACTTC. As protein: CASSFRGQGAKNIQYF.

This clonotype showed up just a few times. CDR3 DNA: TGTGCCACCAGTGATCCCGGGGATACGCAGTATTTT. Protein: CATSDPGDTQYF. The rearrangement joins TRBV24-1 to TRBJ2-3, with unresolved D. This CDR3 spans 12 amino acids. V was pared by 3 bases and J by 6 bases, with 6 bases between. Germline V CDR1 and CDR2: KGHDR, SFDVKD.

CDR3: CASSEQLNEQFF. The CDR3 DNA follows: TGTGCCAGCTCCGAACAGCTCAATGAGCAGTTCTTC. The V gene is TRBV12-3 or TRBV12-4, the J gene TRBJ2-1, with no clear D. V gave up 8 bases and J gave up 6 bases, with 11 bases separating them. CDR3 length: 12 amino acids.

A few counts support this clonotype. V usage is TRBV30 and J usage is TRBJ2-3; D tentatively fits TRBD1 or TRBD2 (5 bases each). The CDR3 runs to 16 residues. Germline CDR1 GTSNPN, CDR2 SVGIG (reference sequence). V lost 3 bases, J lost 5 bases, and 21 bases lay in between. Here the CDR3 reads CAWSNAGSRERDTQYF. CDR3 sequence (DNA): TGTGCCTGGAGCAACGCCGGGTCCAGGGAGCGAGATACGCAGTATTTT.

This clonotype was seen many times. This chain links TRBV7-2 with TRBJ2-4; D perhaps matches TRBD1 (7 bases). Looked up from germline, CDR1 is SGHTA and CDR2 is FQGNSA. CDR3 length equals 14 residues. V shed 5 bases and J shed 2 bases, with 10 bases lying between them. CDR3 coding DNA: TGTGCCAGCAGCCCAGGGGGGTCCAAAAACATTCAGTACTTC. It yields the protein CASSPGGSKNIQYF.

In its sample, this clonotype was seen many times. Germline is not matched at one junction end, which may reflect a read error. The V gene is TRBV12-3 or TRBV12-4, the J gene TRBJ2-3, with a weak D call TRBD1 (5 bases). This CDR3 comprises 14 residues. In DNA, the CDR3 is TGTGCCAGCAGCTTAGGGGCGAGCACAGATACGCAGTATTTT. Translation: CASSLGASTDTQYF.

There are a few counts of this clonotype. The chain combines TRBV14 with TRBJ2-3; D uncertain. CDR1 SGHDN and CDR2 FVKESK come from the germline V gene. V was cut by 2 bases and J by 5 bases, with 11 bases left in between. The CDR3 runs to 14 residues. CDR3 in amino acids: CASSQFGLGDTQYF. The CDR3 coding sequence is TGTGCCAGCAGCCAATTTGGCCTTGGAGATACGCAGTATTTT.

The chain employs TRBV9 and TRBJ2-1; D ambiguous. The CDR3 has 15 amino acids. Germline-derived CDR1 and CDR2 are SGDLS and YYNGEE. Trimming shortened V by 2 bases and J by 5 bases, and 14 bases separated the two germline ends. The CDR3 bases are TGTGCCAGCAGCGTCTCGTTATTGAGTAACAATGAGCAGTTCTTC. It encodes CASSVSLLSNNEQFF.

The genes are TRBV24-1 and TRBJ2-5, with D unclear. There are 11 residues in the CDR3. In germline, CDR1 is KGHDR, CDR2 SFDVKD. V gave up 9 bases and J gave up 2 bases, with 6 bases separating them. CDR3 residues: CATSTQETQYF. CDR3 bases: TGTGCCACCTCAACTCAAGAGACCCAGTACTTC.

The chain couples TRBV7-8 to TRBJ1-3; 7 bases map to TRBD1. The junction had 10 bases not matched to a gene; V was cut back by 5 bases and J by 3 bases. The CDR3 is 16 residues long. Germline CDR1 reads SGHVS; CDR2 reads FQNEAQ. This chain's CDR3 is CASSEGRGGSGNTIYF. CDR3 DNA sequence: TGTGCCAGCAGCGAAGGTCGAGGGGGCAGTGGAAACACCATATATTTT.

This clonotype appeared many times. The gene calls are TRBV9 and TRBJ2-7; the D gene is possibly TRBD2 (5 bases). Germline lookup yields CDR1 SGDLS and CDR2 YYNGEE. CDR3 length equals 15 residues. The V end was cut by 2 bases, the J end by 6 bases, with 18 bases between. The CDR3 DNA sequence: TGTGCCAGCAGCGTCCGAAGACCAAGGGAGCTCGAGCAGTACTTC. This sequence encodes CASSVRRPRELEQYF.

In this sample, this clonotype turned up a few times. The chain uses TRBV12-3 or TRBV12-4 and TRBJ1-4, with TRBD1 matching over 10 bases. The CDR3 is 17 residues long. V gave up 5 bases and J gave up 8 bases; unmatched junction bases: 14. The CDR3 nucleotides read TGTGCCAGCAGTCCCCTCCCTCGGGACAGGGGTAACGAAAAACTGTTTTTT. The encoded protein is CASSPLPRDRGNEKLFF.

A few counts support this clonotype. CDR3 residues: CASNYRDRDTDTQYF. CDR3 DNA sequence: TGTGCCAGCAACTACCGTGACAGGGACACAGATACGCAGTATTTT. The chain has TRBV5-6 and TRBJ2-3; 7 nucleotides line up with TRBD1. Trimming at V came to 6 bases and at J to 2 bases, leaving 9 bases not matched to a gene. Germline loops: CDR1 SGHDT, CDR2 YYEEEE. The CDR3 is 15 amino acids.

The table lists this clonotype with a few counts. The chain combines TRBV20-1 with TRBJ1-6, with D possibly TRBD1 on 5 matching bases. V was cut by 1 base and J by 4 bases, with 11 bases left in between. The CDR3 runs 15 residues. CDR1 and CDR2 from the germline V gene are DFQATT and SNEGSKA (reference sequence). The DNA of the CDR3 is TGCAGTGCTAGAGCGGGGGATGGGTATAATTCACCCCTCCACTTT. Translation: CSARAGDGYNSPLHF.